These 14 T cell receptor beta chains came from one sample sequenced in a study of cytomegalovirus exposure and HLA in healthy donors. Both 60 Vbeta primers and 13 Jbeta primers went into the PCR. Some clones are missing from TCRdb's copy, which holds only in-frame ones; the method was immunoSEQ multiplex PCR. The table has about 110,000 clones, 65% to 85% seen once. The source material was PBMCs. Receptor source: a young man in good health and CMV-seropositive.

This rearrangement joins TRBV19 to TRBJ2-2, with a possible D match to TRBD2 (6 bases). CDR1 is LNHDA and CDR2 is SQIVND in the germline V gene (reference sequence). The CDR3 is 14 residues long. The germline V and J ends were trimmed by 8 bases and 7 bases, with 17 bases remaining between them. DNA for the CDR3: TGTGCCAGTCCTAGGTGTCGGGGGATCGGGGAGCTGTTTTTT. Protein: CASPRCRGIGELFF. Full variable domain (outside the CDR3, taken from reference TRBV19 and TRBJ2-2): DGGITQSPKYLFRKEGQNVTLSCEQNLNHDAMYWYRQDPGQGLRLIYYSQIVNDFQKGDIAEGYSVSREKKESFPLTVTSAQKNPTAFYLCASPRCRGIGELFFGEGSRLTVL.

The chain couples TRBV4-3 to TRBJ2-7; D unresolved. Germline CDR1 LGHNA, CDR2 YSLEER. V lost 0 bases and J lost 2, with 8 bases in between. The CDR3 extends over 14 amino acids. CDR3 nucleotides: TGCGCCAGCAGCCAAGATTACAGTACCTACGAGCAGTACTTC. It encodes CASSQDYSTYEQYF.

This sequence joins TRBV5-1 and TRBJ1-4; 7 nucleotides match TRBD1. This CDR3 contains 15 residues. CDR1 is SGHRS, CDR2 YFSETQ, per germline. The J segment lost 4 bases and the V segment lost 3 bases, leaving 6 bases of the junction unmatched. CDR3 in amino acids: CASSWGTEFNEKLFF. In DNA, the CDR3 is TGCGCCAGCAGCTGGGGGACAGAGTTTAATGAAAAACTGTTTTTT.

This clone was observed a few times. This rearrangement joins TRBV23-1 to TRBJ1-1; D is perhaps TRBD1 (5 bases). TRBV23-1 is an open reading frame whose function is uncertain. The CDR3 is 14 residues long. The V end was cut by 2 bases, the J end by 1 base, with 8 bases between. CDR3 residues: CASSQGGTNTEAFF. The CDR3 nucleotides are TGCGCCAGCAGTCAAGGGGGGACGAACACTGAAGCTTTCTTT.

This chain connects TRBV6-5 to TRBJ2-2; a weak D match, TRBD2 (6 bases). The V end was cut by 0 bases, the J end by 6 bases, with 14 bases between. The germline gives CDR1 MNHEY, CDR2 SVGAGI. CDR3 length equals 16 residues. The CDR3 here is CASSYSGLQAAGELFF. For the CDR3, the DNA is TGTGCCAGCAGTTACTCGGGACTGCAAGCGGCCGGGGAGCTGTTTTTT.

This chain joins TRBV30 and TRBJ1-2; D remains unclear. This CDR3 has 14 residues. The germline V gene has CDR1 GTSNPN and CDR2 SVGIG (reference sequence). Trimming shortened V by 3 bases and J by 4 bases, and 15 bases separated the two germline ends. CDR3 sequence: CAWRAGNGGYGYTF. CDR3 nucleotides: TGTGCCTGGAGGGCTGGGAACGGAGGCTATGGCTACACCTTC.

The rearrangement links TRBV29-1 to TRBJ2-7; 7 bases are shared with TRBD1. V lost 5 bases to trimming and J lost 2 bases; unmatched junction nucleotides: 9. Germline CDR1 reads SQVTM; CDR2 reads ANQGSEA. This CDR3 comprises 14 residues. CDR3 sequence reads: CSVISRDSTYEQYF. The CDR3, as DNA: TGCAGCGTTATATCTCGGGACAGCACCTACGAGCAGTACTTC.

This rearrangement joins TRBV4-1 to TRBJ1-2, with 7 bases lining up with TRBD1. Germline V gives CDR1 MGHRA, CDR2 YSYEKL. The V gene end was trimmed by 4 bases and the J gene end by 8 bases; junction bases not matched to a gene: 19. The CDR3 is made up of 17 amino acids. In DNA, the CDR3 is TGCGCCAGCAGCCCCAGGACAGGTTATACGGTATCGGGCGGCTACACCTTC. Its protein is CASSPRTGYTVSGGYTF.

The chain links TRBV10-3 to TRBJ1-1; 12 nucleotides align to TRBD1. From germline, CDR1 is ENHRY and CDR2 SYGVKD. Losses at the gene ends were 6 bases for V and 7 bases for J; bases not matched to a gene: 6. There are 14 residues in the CDR3. The CDR3: CAIRTGTGGREAFF. As DNA, the CDR3 is TGTGCCATCAGGACCGGGACAGGGGGCCGTGAAGCTTTCTTT.

This clone was detected only once. The genes are TRBV5-6 and TRBJ2-7, with 10 bases that match TRBD1. This CDR3 has 18 residues. Looked up from germline, CDR1 is SGHDT and CDR2 is YYEEEE. Trimming cost V 4 bases and J 1 base; bases outside gene matches: 14. The CDR3 sequence is CASSHGTGVLSLSYEQYF. In nucleotides, the CDR3 is TGTGCCAGCAGCCACGGGACAGGGGTTCTATCGCTTTCCTACGAGCAGTACTTC.

The sample holds a few counts of this clone. The genes are TRBV29-1 and TRBJ1-5, with D perhaps TRBD1 (5 bases). Germline assignment: CDR1 SQVTM and CDR2 ANQGSEA. This CDR3 is built from 13 residues. V gave up 4 bases and J gave up 1 base, with 8 bases separating them. The CDR3 loop reads CSVGQFSNQPQHF. CDR3 DNA: TGCAGCGTTGGACAGTTCAGCAATCAGCCCCAGCATTTT.

CDR3 sequence (DNA): TGTGCCAGCAGCCCCTCGGCTAGCGGGGTGAACACAGATACGCAGTATTTT. It translates to CASSPSASGVNTDTQYF. The chain combines TRBV28 with TRBJ2-3, with 9 bases aligning to TRBD2. CDR3 size: 17 residues. J was trimmed by 2 bases and V by 6 bases; bases with no gene match: 12. Germline V gene data show CDR1 as MDHEN and CDR2 as SYDVKM.

This clone came up a few times. This chain links TRBV10-3 with TRBJ2-3; 7 bases line up with TRBD2. V shed 4 bases and J 2 bases; nucleotides not matched to a gene: 3. Germline V lookup: CDR1 ENHRY, CDR2 SYGVKD. This CDR3 spans 14 amino acids. The CDR3 coding sequence is TGTGCCATCAGTGTCGGGGGGACCACAGATACGCAGTATTTT. It is translated as CAISVGGTTDTQYF.

The rearrangement joins TRBV4-1 to TRBJ2-1, with D maybe TRBD2 (6 bases). Germline V gene lookup returns CDR1 MGHRA and CDR2 YSYEKL. CDR3 length: 14 residues. The V end lost 4 bases, the J end lost 8 bases, and 15 bases lay between the germline ends. CDR3 residues: CASSRGVSGDEQFF. The CDR3 nucleotides read TGCGCCAGCAGCCGGGGGGTTTCTGGCGATGAGCAGTTCTTC.